This T cell receptor (beta chain) came from a study of T cell repertoires in cytomegalovirus infection. Background on the study: Public signatures in TCR beta pointed to CMV infection and matching HLA type. The study, taken as a whole, reports: Predominance within the ex vivo response was attributable to HLA-C-restricted CMV-specific TCR beta clonotypes.

This clonotype was seen a few times. The antigen is not known. From the reads, TCRdb called clonotypes with MiXCR, one entry per CDR3 protein. The data contain about 130,000 distinct CDR3 sequences, roughly a quarter of them singletons. Germline-derived CDR1 and CDR2 are SGHTA and FQGNSA. The CDR3 loop spans 14 amino acids. V lost 5 bases, J lost 3 bases, and 6 bases stayed unmatched. This chain links TRBV7-2 with TRBJ1-2, with 7 bases identical to TRBD1. The sequence came from a human donor in good health (CMV status not recorded). Some clones in this sample may be carry-over from other donors' samples. Specimen: PBMCs, sequenced either directly or after in vitro stimulation (not recorded which). DNA of the CDR3: TGTGCCAGCAGCGCCGGGACAGCTTACTATGGCTACACCTTC. Translation gives CASSAGTAYYGYTF.